The 20 T cell receptor beta chains presented below share a single source sample, sequenced in a study of T cells in Graves' hyperthyroidism and ophthalmopathy. TCR beta CDR3 regions were amplified from RNA transcripts. First-round RT-PCR with HTBI primers amplified the TCR CDR3 region. TCRdb independently ran MiXCR on the multiplex PCR reads; one entry per CDR3 protein. The sample lists 350,000 or so distinct CDR3 sequences, around 18% occurring once. The sequenced sample was blood. These receptors all come from a woman aged 40 to 50 with Graves' ophthalmopathy.

This clonotype was counted many times. CDR3 region: CASSSTEPQETQYF. CDR3 nucleotide sequence: TGCGCCAGCAGCTCGACGGAGCCACAAGAGACCCAGTACTTC. This chain joins TRBV5-1 and TRBJ2-5, with D hard to call. The CDR3 has 14 amino acids. V was trimmed by 3 bases and J by 2 bases, leaving 11 bases between them. Germline V gene data show CDR1 as SGHRS and CDR2 as YFSETQ.

This chain links TRBV19 with TRBJ2-7; weak D call: TRBD1 (6 bases). V gave up 5 bases and J gave up 5 bases, with 13 bases separating them. This CDR3 is 13 amino acids long. The V gene's germline CDR1 is LNHDA and CDR2 SQIVND (reference sequence). The DNA for the CDR3 is TGTGCCAGTAGTCCCAGGGGTTTCCACGAGCAGTACTTC. Protein product: CASSPRGFHEQYF.

This clonotype was observed many times. This sequence joins TRBV4-1 and TRBJ2-5; D could derive from TRBD1 or TRBD2 (5 bases each). The V and J ends lost 3 bases and 5 bases respectively, with 16 bases between them. From germline, CDR1 is MGHRA and CDR2 YSYEKL. CDR3 length equals 15 residues. The CDR3 coding sequence is TGCGCCAGCAGCCAGAGAGGGCCTTGGGGGGAGACCCAGTACTTC. Amino acids: CASSQRGPWGETQYF.

This clonotype has only a few counts. This rearrangement joins TRBV4-3 to TRBJ2-2; 8 bases align to TRBD1. CDR1 and CDR2 (germline): LGHNA, YSLEER. V dropped 3 bases and J dropped 6; count of bases not matched to a gene: 9. CDR3 length: 16 amino acids. The CDR3, as DNA: TGCGCCAGCAGCCAGGTCCTCGGACAGGGTCCCGGGGAGCTGTTTTTT. It is translated as CASSQVLGQGPGELFF.

The J gene is TRBJ2-7, the V gene TRBV6-5; perhaps TRBD2 as D (6 bases). The CDR3 length is 16 residues. Germline CDR1 reads MNHEY; CDR2 reads SVGAGI. V was pared by 1 base and J by 0 bases, with 13 bases between. CDR3 in DNA: TGTGCCAGCAGTTACTTTAGCGGAACAAGCTCCTACGAGCAGTACTTC. Translation: CASSYFSGTSSYEQYF.

There are many counts of this clonotype. The chain couples TRBV11-2 to TRBJ1-1, with D maybe TRBD1 (6 bases). Germline V gene data show CDR1 as SGHAT and CDR2 as FQNNGV. The CDR3 is made up of 14 amino acids. V was pared by 0 bases and J by 6 bases, with 11 bases between. The CDR3 reads CASSLERGASEAFF. The CDR3 nucleotides read TGTGCCAGCAGCTTAGAACGGGGGGCCTCTGAAGCTTTCTTT.

In its sample, this clonotype was seen a few times. CDR3: CASSPRPGQGDFTEAFF. CDR3 in DNA: TGTGCCAGCTCACCACGTCCGGGACAGGGAGATTTCACTGAAGCTTTCTTT. V and J are TRBV18 and TRBJ1-1; 9 bases align to TRBD1. The CDR3 has 17 residues. Germline loops: CDR1 KGHSH, CDR2 LQKENI. Trimming removed 1 base from V and 4 bases from J; junction bases left unmatched: 10.

This clonotype occurred a few times. This sequence joins TRBV28 and TRBJ2-5, with D unresolved. V shed 4 bases and J shed 1 base, with 13 bases lying between them. This CDR3 has 15 residues. CDR1 MDHEN and CDR2 SYDVKM come from the germline V gene. DNA for the CDR3: TGTGCCAGCAGTTCAGCCTGGTTACTCCAAGAGACCCAGTACTTC. Encoded protein: CASSSAWLLQETQYF.

There are many counts of this clonotype. This rearrangement joins TRBV12-3 or TRBV12-4 to TRBJ1-1; 7 positions agree with TRBD1. Losses at the gene ends were 5 bases for V and 4 bases for J; bases not matched to a gene: 4. The CDR3 spans 13 residues. The chain's CDR3 is CASSRDSITEAFF. The CDR3, as DNA: TGTGCCAGCAGTCGGGACAGTATCACTGAAGCTTTCTTT.

In its sample, this clonotype was seen many times. This sequence joins TRBV6-2 or TRBV6-3 and TRBJ2-7; D is unclear. Germline-derived CDR1 and CDR2 are MNHEY and SVGEGT. The V end lost 2 bases, the J end lost 4 bases, and 15 bases lay between the germline ends. The CDR3 totals 15 residues. This CDR3 is CASSYRAQSPYEQYF. CDR3 sequence (DNA): TGTGCCAGCAGTTACAGGGCCCAAAGCCCTTACGAGCAGTACTTC.

The chain uses TRBV6-2 or TRBV6-3 and TRBJ1-1; D unresolved. Germline V lookup: CDR1 MNHEY, CDR2 SVGEGT. The CDR3 extends over 14 amino acids. Trimming cost V 5 bases and J 1 base, with 11 bases left between them. CDR3 protein: CASSQGLRNTEAFF. In DNA form, the CDR3 reads TGTGCCAGCAGTCAAGGACTCAGGAACACTGAAGCTTTCTTT.

This clonotype was detected ten times or more. CDR3 sequence: CASSYSRGGNQPQHF. Written as DNA, the CDR3 is TGTGCCAGCAGTTACTCCCGGGGAGGCAATCAGCCCCAGCATTTT. The V and J genes are TRBV6-5 and TRBJ1-5; D remains ambiguous. Germline-derived CDR1 and CDR2 are MNHEY and SVGAGI. V was trimmed by 0 bases and J by 2 bases, leaving 8 bases between them. The CDR3 totals 15 residues.

This clonotype has a count of ten or more. The V gene is TRBV28, the J gene TRBJ1-1; possible D gene TRBD1, 5 bases. CDR1 MDHEN and CDR2 SYDVKM come from the germline V gene. V lost 4 bases and J lost 4, with 16 bases in between. CDR3 length equals 15 residues. The CDR3 DNA reads as TGTGCCAGCAGTTCCTCCACAGGAGAAGTCACTGAAGCTTTCTTT. It codes for CASSSSTGEVTEAFF.

The table lists this clonotype with many counts. The rearrangement uses TRBV2 and TRBJ2-7, with D hard to call. Deletions cut 5 bases from V and 4 bases from J, with 9 bases between. The CDR3 spans 12 residues. CDR1 is SNHLY and CDR2 is FYNNEI in the germline V gene. Here the CDR3 reads CASSPTFYEQYF. The DNA of the CDR3 is TGTGCCAGCAGTCCGACCTTTTACGAGCAGTACTTC.

At least ten counts were recorded for this clonotype. The V and J genes are TRBV2 and TRBJ1-2; no definite D call. The V end was cut by 8 bases, the J end by 4 bases, with 8 bases between. This CDR3 spans 11 amino acids. Germline V gene sequence: CDR1 SNHLY, CDR2 FYNNEI. In DNA, the CDR3 is TGTGCCAGCGCGACCTTCTATGGCTACACCTTC. Amino acid sequence: CASATFYGYTF.

This clonotype was seen ten or more times. CDR3: CASSSRQGTNTEAFF. Here the CDR3 DNA reads TGTGCCAGCAGCTCCCGACAGGGAACGAACACTGAAGCTTTCTTT. J is TRBJ1-1 and V is TRBV11-2; 7 bases fit TRBD1. Germline CDR1 SGHAT, CDR2 FQNNGV. V gave up 4 bases and J gave up 1 base; unmatched junction bases: 6. This CDR3 has 15 residues.

This clonotype was recorded many times. This chain uses TRBV27 with TRBJ2-7; 12 bases are shared with TRBD1. This CDR3 region has 15 residues. The J segment lost 0 bases and the V segment lost 6 bases, leaving 3 bases of the junction unmatched. Germline CDR1 and CDR2: MNHEY and SMNVEV (reference sequence). CDR3 sequence (DNA): TGTGCCAGCAGATGGGACAGGGGGCACTCCTACGAGCAGTACTTC. Translation gives CASRWDRGHSYEQYF.

This clonotype has a handful of counts. The V call is TRBV6-1, the J call TRBJ2-7; unclear D gene. The germline V gene encodes CDR1 MNHNS and CDR2 SASEGT. The V and J ends lost 8 bases and 5 bases respectively, with 16 bases between them. The CDR3 is made up of 13 amino acids. The CDR3 loop is CASGDHPRDEQYF. The CDR3 DNA reads TGTGCCAGCGGGGATCATCCTCGGGACGAGCAGTACTTC.

This clonotype was picked up many times. The chain links TRBV30 to TRBJ2-4; D is perhaps TRBD1 (6 bases). V was pared by 1 base and J by 5 bases, with 9 bases between. The CDR3 length is 13 residues. Germline CDR1 and CDR2: GTSNPN and SVGIG (reference sequence). CDR3 in DNA: TGTGCCTGGAGTGACAGGGAACAAAACATTCAGTACTTC. Its protein product is CAWSDREQNIQYF. Using reference TRBV30 and TRBJ2-4 for the parts outside the CDR3, the full variable domain is SQTIHQWPATLVQPVGSPLSLECTVEGTSNPNLYWYRQAAGRGLQLLFYSVGIGQISSEVPQNLSASRPQDRQFILSSKKLLLSDSGFYLCAWSDREQNIQYFGAGTRLSVL.

This clonotype turned up a few times. CDR3 nucleotides: TGCGCCAGCAGTGTAAGCCGGGGGAAGAGCTCCTACGAGCAGTACTTC. As protein: CASSVSRGKSSYEQYF. The rearrangement joins TRBV10-2 to TRBJ2-7, with D perhaps matching TRBD2 (6 bases). V was trimmed by 4 bases and J by 0 bases, leaving 16 bases between them. From germline, CDR1 is WSHSY and CDR2 SAAADI. The CDR3 has 16 amino acids.